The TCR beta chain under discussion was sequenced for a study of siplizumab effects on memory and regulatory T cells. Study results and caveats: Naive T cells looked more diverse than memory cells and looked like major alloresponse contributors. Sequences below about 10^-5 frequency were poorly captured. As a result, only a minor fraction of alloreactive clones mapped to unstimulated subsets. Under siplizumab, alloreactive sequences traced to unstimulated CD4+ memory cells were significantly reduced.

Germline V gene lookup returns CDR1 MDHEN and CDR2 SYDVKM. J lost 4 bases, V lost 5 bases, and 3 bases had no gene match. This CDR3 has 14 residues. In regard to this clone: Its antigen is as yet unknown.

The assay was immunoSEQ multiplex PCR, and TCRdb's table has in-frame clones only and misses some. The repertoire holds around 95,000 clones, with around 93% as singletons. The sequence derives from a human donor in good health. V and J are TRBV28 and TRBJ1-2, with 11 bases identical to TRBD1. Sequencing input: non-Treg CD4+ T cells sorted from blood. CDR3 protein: CASSIGTGGYGYTF. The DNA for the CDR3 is TGTGCCAGCAGTATAGGGACAGGGGGCTATGGCTACACCTTC.